The 7 T cell receptor beta chains below were found in one sample sequenced in a study of cytomegalovirus exposure and HLA in healthy donors. A multiplex PCR was run with 60 Vbeta primers and 13 Jbeta primers. Sequenced by immunoSEQ multiplex PCR; TCRdb stores in-frame clones only, minus some. The sample lists about 160,000 clones; about 81% were seen once. Sequenced: PBMCs. Receptors were obtained from a woman younger than 35 in good health and CMV-seronegative.

V is TRBV4-1 and J is TRBJ2-5; 7 bases line up with TRBD2. The end of the DNA is better explained by TRBJ2-7, so the J call may be wrong. The CDR3 is 15 residues long. Per the germline V gene, CDR1 is MGHRA and CDR2 is YSYEKL. CDR3 loop: CASSQERGAGDEQYF. DNA for the CDR3: TGCGCCAGCAGCCAAGAAAGGGGTGCGGGGGACGAGCAGTACTTC.

This clone was counted a single time. This rearrangement joins TRBV9 to TRBJ2-3, with a tentative D call TRBD2 (7 bases). The length of the CDR3 is 16 residues. Germline V gene lookup returns CDR1 SGDLS and CDR2 YYNGEE. V was shortened by 5 bases and J by 6 bases, with 22 bases between the two germline ends. The CDR3 reads CASSETPGGFWDTQYF. CDR3 in DNA: TGTGCCAGCAGTGAGACCCCGGGGGGCTTTTGGGATACGCAGTATTTT.

The chain has TRBV6-1 and TRBJ2-6; D remains ambiguous. V was shortened by 4 bases and J by 1 base, with 17 bases between the two germline ends. Germline CDR1 is MNHNS and CDR2 is SASEGT. The CDR3 spans 18 residues. This CDR3 is CASSALNGGRSGANVLTF. The CDR3 region has the DNA TGTGCCAGCAGTGCTTTAAACGGTGGCAGGTCTGGGGCCAACGTCCTGACTTTC.

The V and J genes are TRBV5-4 and TRBJ2-7; D might be TRBD1 (6 bases). The CDR3 totals 15 residues. Germline CDR1 SGHNT, CDR2 YYREEE (reference sequence). The V end lost 4 bases, the J end lost 2 bases, and 16 bases lay between the germline ends. The CDR3 here is CASSLAPDRTYEQYF. The DNA of the CDR3 is TGTGCCAGCAGCCTTGCCCCGGACAGAACCTACGAGCAGTACTTC.

This clone appeared a few times. The chain has TRBV5-1 and TRBJ1-4; D call uncertain. This CDR3 is 13 amino acids long. Germline V lookup: CDR1 SGHRS, CDR2 YFSETQ. V was pared by 0 bases and J by 6 bases, with 6 bases between. The CDR3 DNA follows: TGCGCCAGCAGCTTGGTCAGCGATGAAAAACTGTTTTTT. This sequence encodes CASSLVSDEKLFF.

This chain joins TRBV6-5 and TRBJ1-2; 8 nucleotides match TRBD1. The CDR3 covers 14 residues. CDR1 and CDR2 from the germline V gene are MNHEY and SVGAGI. Unmatched junction bases numbered 3, after V lost 2 bases and J lost 4 bases. The CDR3 region is CASSYQGTGYGYTF. CDR3 in DNA: TGTGCCAGCAGTTACCAGGGGACAGGCTATGGCTACACCTTC.

This clone occurred a few times. This sequence joins TRBV9 and TRBJ2-7, with D unclear. Trimming took off 0 bases at V and 0 bases at J, with 7 bases between the two ends. The CDR3 is 14 residues long. The germline V gene has CDR1 SGDLS and CDR2 YYNGEE. The CDR3 region has the DNA TGTGCCAGCAGCGTAGGTGTCGGCTCCTACGAGCAGTACTTC. Translation gives CASSVGVGSYEQYF.